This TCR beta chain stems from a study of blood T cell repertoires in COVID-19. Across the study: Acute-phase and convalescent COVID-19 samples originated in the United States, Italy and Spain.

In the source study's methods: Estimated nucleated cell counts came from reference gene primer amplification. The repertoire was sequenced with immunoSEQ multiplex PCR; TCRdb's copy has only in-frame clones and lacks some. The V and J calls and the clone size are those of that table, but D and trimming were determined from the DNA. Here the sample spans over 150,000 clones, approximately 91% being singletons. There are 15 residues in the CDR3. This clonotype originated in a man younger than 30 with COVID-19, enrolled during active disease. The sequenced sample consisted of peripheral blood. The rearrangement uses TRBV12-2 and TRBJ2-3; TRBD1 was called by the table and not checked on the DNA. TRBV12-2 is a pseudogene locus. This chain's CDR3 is CASRSQPLSTDTQYF. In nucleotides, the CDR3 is TGTGCAAGTCGCTCACAGCCTCTAAGCACAGATACGCAGTATTTT.